This TCR beta chain was captured by sequencing in a study of Tregs in tolerant kidney transplant recipients. Study-wide background: An approximately three-day belatacept mixed lymphocyte reaction, sometimes plus 5-day graft donor restimulation, preceded CD4+CD25+CD127- sorting.

Of note for this clone: Antigen unknown.

The table came from immunoSEQ multiplex PCR; TCRdb's copy has only in-frame clones and leaves some out. The sample yields tens of thousands of clones, around 95% seen once. V shed 3 bases and J 3 bases; nucleotides not matched to a gene: 3. This CDR3 has 15 residues. CDR1 and CDR2 from the germline V gene are KGHSH and LQKENI. The chain is built from TRBV18 and TRBJ2-2; 8 nucleotides align to TRBD1. The sequenced sample was Tregs from blood cultured with allogeneic cells. The receptor was isolated from a human donor in good health. CDR3 DNA sequence: TGTGCCAGCTCACCGGCGGACAGGGACACCGGGGAGCTGTTTTTT. It yields the protein CASSPADRDTGELFF.